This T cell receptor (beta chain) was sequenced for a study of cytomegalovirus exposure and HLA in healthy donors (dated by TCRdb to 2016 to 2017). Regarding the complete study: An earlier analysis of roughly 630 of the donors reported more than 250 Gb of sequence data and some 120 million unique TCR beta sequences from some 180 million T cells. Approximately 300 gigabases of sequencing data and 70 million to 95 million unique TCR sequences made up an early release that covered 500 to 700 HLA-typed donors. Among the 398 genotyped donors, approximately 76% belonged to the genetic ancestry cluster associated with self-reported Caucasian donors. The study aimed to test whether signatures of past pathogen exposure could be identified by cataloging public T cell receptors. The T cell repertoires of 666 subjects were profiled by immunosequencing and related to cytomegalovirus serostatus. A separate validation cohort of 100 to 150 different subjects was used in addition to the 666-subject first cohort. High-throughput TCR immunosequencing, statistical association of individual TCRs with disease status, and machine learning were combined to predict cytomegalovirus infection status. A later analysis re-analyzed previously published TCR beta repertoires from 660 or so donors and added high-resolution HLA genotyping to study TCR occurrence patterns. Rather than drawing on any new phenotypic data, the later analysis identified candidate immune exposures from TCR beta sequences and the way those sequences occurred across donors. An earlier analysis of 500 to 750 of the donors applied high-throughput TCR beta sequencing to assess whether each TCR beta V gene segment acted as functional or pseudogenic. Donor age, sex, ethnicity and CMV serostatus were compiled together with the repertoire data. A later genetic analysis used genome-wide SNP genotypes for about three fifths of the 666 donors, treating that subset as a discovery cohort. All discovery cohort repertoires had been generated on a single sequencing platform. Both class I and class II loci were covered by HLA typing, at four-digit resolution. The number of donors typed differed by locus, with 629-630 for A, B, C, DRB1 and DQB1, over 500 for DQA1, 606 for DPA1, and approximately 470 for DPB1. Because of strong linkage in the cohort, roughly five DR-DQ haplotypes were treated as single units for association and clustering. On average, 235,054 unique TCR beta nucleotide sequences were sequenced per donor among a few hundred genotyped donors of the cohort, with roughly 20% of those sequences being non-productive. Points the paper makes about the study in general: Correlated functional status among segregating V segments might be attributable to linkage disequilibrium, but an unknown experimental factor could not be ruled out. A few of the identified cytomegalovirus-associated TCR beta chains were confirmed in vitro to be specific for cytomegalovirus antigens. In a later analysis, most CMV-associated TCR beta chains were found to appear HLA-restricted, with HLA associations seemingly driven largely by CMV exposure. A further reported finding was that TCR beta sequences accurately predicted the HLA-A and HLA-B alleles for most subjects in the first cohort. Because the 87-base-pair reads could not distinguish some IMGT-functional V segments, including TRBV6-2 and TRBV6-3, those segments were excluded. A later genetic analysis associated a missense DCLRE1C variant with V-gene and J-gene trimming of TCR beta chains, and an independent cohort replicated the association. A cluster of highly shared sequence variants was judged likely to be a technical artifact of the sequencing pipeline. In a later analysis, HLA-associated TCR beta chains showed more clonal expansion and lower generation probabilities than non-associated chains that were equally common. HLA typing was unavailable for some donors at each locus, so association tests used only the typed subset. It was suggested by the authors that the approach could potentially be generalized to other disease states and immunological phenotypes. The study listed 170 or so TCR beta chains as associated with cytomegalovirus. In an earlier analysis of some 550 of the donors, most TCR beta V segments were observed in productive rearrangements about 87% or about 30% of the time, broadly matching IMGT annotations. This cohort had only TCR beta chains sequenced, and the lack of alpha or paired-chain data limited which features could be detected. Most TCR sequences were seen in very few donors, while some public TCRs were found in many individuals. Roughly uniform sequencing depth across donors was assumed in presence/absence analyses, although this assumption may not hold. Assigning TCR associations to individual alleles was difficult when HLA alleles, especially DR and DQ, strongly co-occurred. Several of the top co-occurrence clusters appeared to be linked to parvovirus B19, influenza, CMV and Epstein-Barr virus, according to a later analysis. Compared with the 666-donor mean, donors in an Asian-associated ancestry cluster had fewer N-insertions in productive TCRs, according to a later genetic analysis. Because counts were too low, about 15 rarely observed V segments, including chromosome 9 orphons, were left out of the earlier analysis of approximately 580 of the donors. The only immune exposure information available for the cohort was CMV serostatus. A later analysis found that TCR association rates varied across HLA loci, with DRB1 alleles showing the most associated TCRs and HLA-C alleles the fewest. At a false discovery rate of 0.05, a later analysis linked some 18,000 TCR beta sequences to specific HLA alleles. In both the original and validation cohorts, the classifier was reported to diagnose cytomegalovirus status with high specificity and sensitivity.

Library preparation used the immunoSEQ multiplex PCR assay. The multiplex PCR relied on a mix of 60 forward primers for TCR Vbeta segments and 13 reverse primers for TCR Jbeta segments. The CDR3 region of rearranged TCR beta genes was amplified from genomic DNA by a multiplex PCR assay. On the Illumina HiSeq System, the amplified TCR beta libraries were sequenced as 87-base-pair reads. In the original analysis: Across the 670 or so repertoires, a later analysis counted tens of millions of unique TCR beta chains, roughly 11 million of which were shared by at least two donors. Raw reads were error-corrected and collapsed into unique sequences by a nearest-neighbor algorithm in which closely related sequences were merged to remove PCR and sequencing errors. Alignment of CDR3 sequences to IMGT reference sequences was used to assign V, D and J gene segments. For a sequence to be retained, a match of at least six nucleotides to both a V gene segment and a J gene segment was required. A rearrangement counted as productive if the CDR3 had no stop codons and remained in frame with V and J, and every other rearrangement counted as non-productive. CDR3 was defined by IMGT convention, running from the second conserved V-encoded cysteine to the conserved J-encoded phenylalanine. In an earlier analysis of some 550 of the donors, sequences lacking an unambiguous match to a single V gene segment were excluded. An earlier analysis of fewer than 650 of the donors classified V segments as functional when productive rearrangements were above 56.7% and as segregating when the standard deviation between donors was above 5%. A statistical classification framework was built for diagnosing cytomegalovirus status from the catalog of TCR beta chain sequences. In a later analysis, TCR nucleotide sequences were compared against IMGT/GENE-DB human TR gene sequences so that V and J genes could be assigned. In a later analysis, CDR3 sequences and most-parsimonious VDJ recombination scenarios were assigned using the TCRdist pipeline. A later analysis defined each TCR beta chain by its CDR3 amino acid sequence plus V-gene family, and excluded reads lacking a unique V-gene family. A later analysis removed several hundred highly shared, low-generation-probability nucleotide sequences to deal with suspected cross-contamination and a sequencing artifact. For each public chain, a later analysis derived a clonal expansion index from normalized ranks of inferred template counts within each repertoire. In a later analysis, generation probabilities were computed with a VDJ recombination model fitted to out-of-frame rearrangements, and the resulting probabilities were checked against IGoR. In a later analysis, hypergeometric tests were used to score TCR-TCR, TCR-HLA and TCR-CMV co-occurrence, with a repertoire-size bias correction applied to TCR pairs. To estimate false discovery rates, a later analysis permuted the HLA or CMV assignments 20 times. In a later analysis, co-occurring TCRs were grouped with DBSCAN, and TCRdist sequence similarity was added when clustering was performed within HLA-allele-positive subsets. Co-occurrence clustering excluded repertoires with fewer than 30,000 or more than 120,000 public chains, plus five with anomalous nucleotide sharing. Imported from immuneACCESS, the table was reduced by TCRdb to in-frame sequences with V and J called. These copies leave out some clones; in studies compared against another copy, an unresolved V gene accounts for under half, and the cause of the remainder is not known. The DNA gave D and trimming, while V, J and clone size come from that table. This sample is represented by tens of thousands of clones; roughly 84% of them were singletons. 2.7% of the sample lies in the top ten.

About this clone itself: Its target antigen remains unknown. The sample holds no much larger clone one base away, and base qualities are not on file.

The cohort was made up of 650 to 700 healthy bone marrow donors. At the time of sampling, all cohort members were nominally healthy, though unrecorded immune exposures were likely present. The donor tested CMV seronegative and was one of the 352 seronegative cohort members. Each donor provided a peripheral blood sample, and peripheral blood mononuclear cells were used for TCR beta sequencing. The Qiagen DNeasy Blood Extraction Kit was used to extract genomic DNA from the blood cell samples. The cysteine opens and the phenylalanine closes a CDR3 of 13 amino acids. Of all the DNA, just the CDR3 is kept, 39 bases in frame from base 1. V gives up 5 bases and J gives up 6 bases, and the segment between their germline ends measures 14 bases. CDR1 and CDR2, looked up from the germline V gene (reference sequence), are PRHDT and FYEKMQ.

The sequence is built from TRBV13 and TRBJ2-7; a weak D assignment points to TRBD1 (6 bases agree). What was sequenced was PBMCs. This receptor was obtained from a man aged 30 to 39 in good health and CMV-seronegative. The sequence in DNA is TGTGCCAGCAGCCCACCAACAGGGTCCGAGCAGTACTTC. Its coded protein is CASSPPTGSEQYF.